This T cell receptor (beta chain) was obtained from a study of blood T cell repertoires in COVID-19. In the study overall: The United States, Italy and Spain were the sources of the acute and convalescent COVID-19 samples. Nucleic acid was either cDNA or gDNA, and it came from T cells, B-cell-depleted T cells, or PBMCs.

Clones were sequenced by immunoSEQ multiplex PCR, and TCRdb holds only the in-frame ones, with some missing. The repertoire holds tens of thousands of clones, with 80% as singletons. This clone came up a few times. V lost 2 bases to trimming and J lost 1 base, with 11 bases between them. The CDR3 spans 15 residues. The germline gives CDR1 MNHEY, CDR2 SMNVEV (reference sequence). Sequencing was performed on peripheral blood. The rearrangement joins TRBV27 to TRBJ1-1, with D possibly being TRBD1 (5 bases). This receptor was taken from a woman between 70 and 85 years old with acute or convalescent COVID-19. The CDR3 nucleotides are TGTGCCAGCAGTTTAGGGATTCAGGGGAACACTGAAGCTTTCTTT. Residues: CASSLGIQGNTEAFF.